This T cell receptor beta chain was documented in a study of shared clonotypes between healthy human individuals. Study conclusions and caveats: The expectation was that sequencing depth would affect clonotype sharing among donors.

The study separated CD4+ cells into CD45RA+ naive and CD45RA-negative memory subsets. Deletions cut 0 bases from V and 0 bases from J, with 13 bases between. Germline V gives CDR1 SGHTA, CDR2 FQGTGA. The CDR3 contains 17 residues. Repertoires were generated with immunoSEQ multiplex PCR, while TCRdb's copy carries only in-frame clones and drops some. This sample has about 2.5 million clones, with less than 95% found just once. About this clone itself: Antigen unknown.

The rearrangement uses TRBV7-3 and TRBJ2-3; D uncertain. Sequencing input: naive CD4+ T cells from PBMCs. Subset: CD45RA+ positively selected. This TCR derives from a man between 18 and 29 years old in good health. Some clones in this sample may be carry-over from other donors' samples. Written as DNA, the CDR3 is TGTGCCAGCAGCTTAACTGTTGGCAGCCCTAGCACAGATACGCAGTATTTT. Its translation: CASSLTVGSPSTDTQYF. The full variable domain, completed using reference TRBV7-3 and TRBJ2-3, is GAGVSQTPSNKVTEKGKYVELRCDPISGHTALYWYRQSLGQGPEFLIYFQGTGAADDSGLPNDRFFAVRPEGSVSTLKIQRTERGDSAVYLCASSLTVGSPSTDTQYFGPGTRLTVL.